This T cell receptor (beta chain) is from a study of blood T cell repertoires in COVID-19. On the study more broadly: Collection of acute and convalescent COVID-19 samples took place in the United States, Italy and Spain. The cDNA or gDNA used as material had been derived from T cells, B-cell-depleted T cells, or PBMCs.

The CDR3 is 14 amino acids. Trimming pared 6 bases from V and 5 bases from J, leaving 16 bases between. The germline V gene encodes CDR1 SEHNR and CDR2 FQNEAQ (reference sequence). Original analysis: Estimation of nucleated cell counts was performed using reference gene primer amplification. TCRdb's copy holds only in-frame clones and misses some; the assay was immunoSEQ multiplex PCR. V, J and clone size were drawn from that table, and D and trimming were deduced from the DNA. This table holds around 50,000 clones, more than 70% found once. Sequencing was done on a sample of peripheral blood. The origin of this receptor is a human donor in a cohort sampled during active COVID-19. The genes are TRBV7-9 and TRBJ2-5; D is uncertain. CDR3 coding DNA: TGTGCCAGCAGTCCTCCGCTAATTGTGGAGACCCAGTACTTC. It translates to CASSPPLIVETQYF.